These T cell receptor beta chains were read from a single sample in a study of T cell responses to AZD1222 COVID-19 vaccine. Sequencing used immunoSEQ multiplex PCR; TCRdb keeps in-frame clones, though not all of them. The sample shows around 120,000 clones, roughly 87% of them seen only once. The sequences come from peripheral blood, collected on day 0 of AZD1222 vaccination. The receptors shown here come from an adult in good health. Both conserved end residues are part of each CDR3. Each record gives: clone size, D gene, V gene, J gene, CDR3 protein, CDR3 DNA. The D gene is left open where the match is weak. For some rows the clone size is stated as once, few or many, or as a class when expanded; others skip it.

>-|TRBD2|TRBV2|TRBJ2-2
CASRTLAGGPHGELFF
TGTGCCAGCAGGACACTAGCGGGAGGGCCCCACGGGGAGCTGTTTTTT
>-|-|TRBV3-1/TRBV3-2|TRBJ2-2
CASSQERRGNTGELFF
TGTGCCAGCAGCCAAGAAAGAAGGGGAAACACCGGGGAGCTGTTTTTT
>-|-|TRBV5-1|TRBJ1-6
CASRRDNSPLHF
TGCGCCAGTCGCCGGGATAATTCACCCCTCCACTTT
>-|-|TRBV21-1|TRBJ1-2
CASSAGSPWAYGYTF
TGTGCCAGCAGCGCGGGATCGCCCTGGGCCTATGGCTACACCTTC
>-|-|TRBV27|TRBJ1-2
CASSFSGLTGHGYTF
TGTGCCAGCAGTTTTTCAGGTCTGACAGGTCATGGCTACACCTTC
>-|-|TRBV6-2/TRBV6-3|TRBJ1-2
CASSYYVIDGYTF
TGTGCCAGCAGTTACTACGTGATCGATGGCTACACCTTC
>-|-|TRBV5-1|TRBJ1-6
CASSLHGVTGSSYNSPLHF
TGCGCCAGCAGCTTGCACGGGGTTACAGGGAGCTCCTATAATTCACCCCTCCACTTT
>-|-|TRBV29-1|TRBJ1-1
CSVEKRMNTEAFF
TGCAGCGTTGAAAAACGTATGAACACTGAAGCTTTCTTT
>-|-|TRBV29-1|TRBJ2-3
CSVGQLTDTQYF
TGCAGCGTTGGGCAGCTCACAGATACGCAGTATTTT
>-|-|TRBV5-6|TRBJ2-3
CASSLGLSYTQYF
TGTGCCAGCAGCCTCGGCCTCTCCTATACGCAGTATTTT
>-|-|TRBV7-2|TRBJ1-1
CASSYGIWDTEAFF
TGTGCCAGCAGCTATGGGATCTGGGACACTGAAGCTTTCTTT
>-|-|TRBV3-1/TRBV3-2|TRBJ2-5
CASSQDGGSGGETQYF
TGTGCCAGCAGCCAAGATGGGGGGTCTGGAGGGGAGACCCAGTACTTC
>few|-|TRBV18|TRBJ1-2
CASSPSEDNYGYTF
TGTGCCAGCTCACCAAGCGAAGACAACTATGGCTACACCTTC
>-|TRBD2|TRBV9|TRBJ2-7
CASSVGASGGYEQYF
TGTGCCAGCAGCGTAGGAGCTAGCGGGGGATACGAGCAGTACTTC
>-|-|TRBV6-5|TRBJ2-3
CATTVSGRPDTQYF
TGTGCCACCACGGTCTCAGGCCGGCCAGATACGCAGTATTTT
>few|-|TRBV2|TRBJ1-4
CASRGQATNEKLFF
TGTGCCAGCAGGGGGCAAGCAACTAATGAAAAACTGTTTTTT
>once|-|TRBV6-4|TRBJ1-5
CASSVGGKSNQPQHF
TGTGCCAGCAGTGTCGGGGGAAAGAGCAATCAGCCCCAGCATTTT
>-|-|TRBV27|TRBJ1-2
CASSFGQFYGYTF
TGTGCCAGCAGTTTCGGACAGTTTTATGGCTACACCTTC
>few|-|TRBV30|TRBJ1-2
CAWGTHGYTF
TGTGCCTGGGGGACTCATGGCTACACCTTC
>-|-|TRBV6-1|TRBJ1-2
CASSDGAGTYGYTF
TGTGCCAGCAGTGACGGCGCCGGGACCTATGGCTACACCTTC
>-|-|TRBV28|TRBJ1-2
CASSPGGTYGYTF
TGTGCCAGCAGCCCTGGGGGGACCTATGGCTACACCTTC
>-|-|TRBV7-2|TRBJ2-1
CASSLVRRDNEQFF
TGTGCCAGCAGCTTAGTCCGGCGGGACAATGAGCAGTTCTTC
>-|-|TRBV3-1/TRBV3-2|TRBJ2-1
CASSRGGVYNEQFF
TGTGCCAGCAGCCGGGGTGGGGTTTACAATGAGCAGTTCTTC
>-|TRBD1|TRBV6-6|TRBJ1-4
CASSKDREGEKLFF
TGTGCCAGCAGTAAGGACAGGGAGGGAGAAAAACTGTTTTTT
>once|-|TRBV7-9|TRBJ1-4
CASSLGSGGIPSTNEKLFF
TGTGCCAGCAGCTTAGGTTCCGGAGGAATACCCTCAACTAATGAAAAACTGTTTTTT
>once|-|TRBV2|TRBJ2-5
CASRWGGTQYF
TGTGCCAGCAGGTGGGGTGGGACCCAGTACTTC
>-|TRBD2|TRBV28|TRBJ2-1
CASSLAGRAPYNEQFF
TGTGCCAGCAGTTTGGCAGGGAGGGCCCCCTACAATGAGCAGTTCTTC
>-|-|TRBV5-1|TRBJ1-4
CASSERLDEKLFF
TGCGCCAGCAGCGAGCGCCTGGATGAAAAACTGTTTTTT
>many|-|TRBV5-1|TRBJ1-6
CASSLVARGGNSPLHF
TGCGCCAGCAGCTTGGTAGCCAGGGGCGGGAATTCACCCCTCCACTTT
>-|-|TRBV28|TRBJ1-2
CASTTTGRANYGYTF
TGTGCCAGCACCACAACAGGGAGGGCTAACTATGGCTACACCTTC
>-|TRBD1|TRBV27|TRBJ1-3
CASRSGQGAGNTIYF
TGTGCCAGCAGATCCGGACAGGGGGCTGGAAACACCATATATTTT
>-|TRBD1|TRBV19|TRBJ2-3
CASSIAWTGGEDTQYF
TGTGCCAGTAGTATAGCCTGGACAGGGGGCGAAGATACGCAGTATTTT
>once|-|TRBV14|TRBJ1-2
CASSYRRGELWGYTF
TGTGCCAGCAGCTACAGACGAGGGGAACTATGGGGCTACACCTTC
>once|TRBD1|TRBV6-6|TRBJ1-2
CASSYLGQRTGNGYTF
TGTGCCAGCAGTTACTTGGGACAAAGGACAGGGAACGGCTACACCTTC
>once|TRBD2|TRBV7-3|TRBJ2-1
CASSLSGTSLYNEQFF
TGTGCCAGCAGCTTAAGCGGGACTAGCCTTTACAATGAGCAGTTCTTC
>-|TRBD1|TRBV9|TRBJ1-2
CASSAGQGRPYGYTF
TGTGCCAGCAGCGCGGGACAGGGACGGCCCTATGGCTACACCTTC
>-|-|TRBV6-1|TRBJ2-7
CASSGGDPWSSYEQYF
TGTGCCAGCAGTGGCGGGGACCCTTGGAGCTCCTACGAGCAGTACTTC
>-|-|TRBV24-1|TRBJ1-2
CATSDWRALYGYTF
TGTGCCACCAGTGATTGGAGAGCCCTATATGGCTACACCTTC
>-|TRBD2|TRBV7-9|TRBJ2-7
CASSPGTSGTYEQYF
TGTGCCAGCAGCCCTGGGACTAGCGGGACCTACGAGCAGTACTTC
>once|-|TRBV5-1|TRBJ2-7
CASSLVWGLSYEQYF
TGCGCCAGCAGCTTGGTGTGGGGCCTCTCCTACGAGCAGTACTTC
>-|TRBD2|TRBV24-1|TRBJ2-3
CATSDLRTRGTDTQYF
TGTGCCACCAGTGATTTAAGGACTAGAGGCACAGATACGCAGTATTTT
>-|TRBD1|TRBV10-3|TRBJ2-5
CATQATGVEETQYF
TGTGCCACACAAGCGACAGGGGTGGAAGAGACCCAGTACTTC
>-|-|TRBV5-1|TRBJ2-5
CASSLEGMETQYF
TGCGCCAGCAGCTTGGAAGGGATGGAGACCCAGTACTTC
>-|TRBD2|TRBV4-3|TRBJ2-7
CASSLQREGPYEQYF
TGCGCCAGCAGCCTCCAGCGGGAGGGCCCTTACGAGCAGTACTTC
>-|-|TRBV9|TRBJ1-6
CASGLEGSPLHF
TGTGCCAGCGGCCTCGAGGGTTCACCCCTCCACTTT
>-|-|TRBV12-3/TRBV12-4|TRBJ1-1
CASRPTGTLSAFF
TGTGCCAGCAGGCCAACAGGGACCCTGAGCGCTTTCTTT
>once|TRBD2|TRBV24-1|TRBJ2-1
CATSDSPGTSGGYNEQFF
TGTGCCACCAGTGATTCCCCAGGGACTAGCGGGGGGTACAATGAGCAGTTCTTC
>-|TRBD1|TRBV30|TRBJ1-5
CAWSRGPNQLQHF
TGTGCCTGGAGTAGGGGGCCAAATCAGCTCCAGCATTTT
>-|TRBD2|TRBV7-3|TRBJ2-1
CASSLTASGGNEQFF
TGTGCCAGCAGCTTAACGGCTAGCGGGGGGAATGAGCAGTTCTTC
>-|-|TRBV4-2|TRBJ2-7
CASSRLADSSYEQYF
TGTGCCAGCAGCCGGTTAGCGGATAGCTCCTACGAGCAGTACTTC
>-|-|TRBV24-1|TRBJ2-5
CATRAGQQETQYF
TGTGCCACCAGAGCAGGACAGCAAGAGACCCAGTACTTC
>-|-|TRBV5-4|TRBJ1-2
CASSLGGDTNYGYTF
TGTGCCAGCAGCTTGGGGGGGGACACAAACTATGGCTACACCTTC
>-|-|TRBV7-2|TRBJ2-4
CASSLDREGFGNIQYF
TGTGCCAGCAGCTTAGATAGGGAAGGTTTCGGAAACATTCAGTACTTC
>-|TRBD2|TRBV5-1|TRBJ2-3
CASSFRVSWRELTDTQYF
TGCGCCAGCAGCTTTCGGGTCTCGTGGCGGGAGCTGACAGATACGCAGTATTTT
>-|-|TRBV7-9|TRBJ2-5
CASSRQSGGTQYF
TGTGCCAGCAGCCGGCAGTCAGGCGGGACCCAGTACTTC
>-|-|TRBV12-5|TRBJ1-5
CASGLGPQPQHF
TGTGCTAGTGGCTTGGGGCCTCAGCCCCAGCATTTT
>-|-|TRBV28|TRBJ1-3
CASSLTGEGTGNTIYF
TGTGCCAGCAGTCTCACGGGGGAAGGTACTGGAAACACCATATATTTT